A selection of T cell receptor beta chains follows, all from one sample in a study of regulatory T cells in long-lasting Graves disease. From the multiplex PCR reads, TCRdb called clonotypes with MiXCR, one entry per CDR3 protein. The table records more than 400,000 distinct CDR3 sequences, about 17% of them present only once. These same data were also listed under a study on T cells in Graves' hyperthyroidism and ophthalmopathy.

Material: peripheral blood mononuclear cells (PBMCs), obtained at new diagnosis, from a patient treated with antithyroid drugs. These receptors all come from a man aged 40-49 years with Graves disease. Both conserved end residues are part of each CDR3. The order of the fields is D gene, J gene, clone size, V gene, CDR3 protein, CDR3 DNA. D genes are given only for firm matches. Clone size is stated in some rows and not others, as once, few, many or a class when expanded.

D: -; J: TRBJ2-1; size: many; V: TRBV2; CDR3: CASSGYYNEQFF; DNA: TGTGCCAGCAGTGGGTACTACAATGAGCAGTTCTTC
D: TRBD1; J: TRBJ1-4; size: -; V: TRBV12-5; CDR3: CASGLVGTGGAEKLFF; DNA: TGTGCTAGTGGTTTGGTCGGGACAGGGGGCGCCGAAAAACTGTTTTTT
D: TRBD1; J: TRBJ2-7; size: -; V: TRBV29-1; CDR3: CSVGRTGTYEQYF; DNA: TGCAGCGTTGGAAGGACAGGGACCTACGAGCAGTACTTC
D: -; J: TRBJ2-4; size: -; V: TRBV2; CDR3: CASSIDITPNIQYF; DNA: TGTGCCAGCAGTATCGATATAACTCCAAACATTCAGTACTTC
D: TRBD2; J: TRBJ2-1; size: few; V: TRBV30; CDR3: CAWSPGTSEYNEQFF; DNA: TGTGCCTGGAGTCCCGGGACTAGCGAATACAATGAGCAGTTCTTC
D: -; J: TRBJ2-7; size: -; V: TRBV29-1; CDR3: CSVEDQSAGYEQYF; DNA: TGCAGCGTTGAAGATCAGTCGGCGGGTTACGAGCAGTACTTC
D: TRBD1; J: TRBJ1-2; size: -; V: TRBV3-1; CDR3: CASSPLAGQGTTYGYTF; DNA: TGTGCCAGCAGCCCACTAGCGGGACAGGGAACGACCTATGGCTACACCTTC
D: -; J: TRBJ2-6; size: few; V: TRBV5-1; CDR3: CASSRGESGANVLTF; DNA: TGCGCCAGCAGCAGAGGGGAGTCTGGGGCCAACGTCCTGACTTTC
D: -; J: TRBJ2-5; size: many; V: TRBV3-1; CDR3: CASSQVHLARETQYF; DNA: TGTGCCAGCAGCCAAGTTCACTTAGCAAGAGAGACCCAGTACTTC
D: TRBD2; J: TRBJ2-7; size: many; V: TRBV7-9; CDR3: CASSDLLAGGEQYF; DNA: TGTGCCAGCAGTGACCTACTAGCGGGAGGGGAGCAGTACTTC
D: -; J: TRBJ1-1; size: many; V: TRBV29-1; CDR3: CSVARGMNTEAFF; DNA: TGCAGCGTTGCTCGGGGTATGAACACTGAAGCTTTCTTT
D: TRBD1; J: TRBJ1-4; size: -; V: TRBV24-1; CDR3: CATSDTGTGREKLFF; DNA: TGTGCCACCAGTGATACCGGGACAGGACGTGAAAAACTGTTTTTT
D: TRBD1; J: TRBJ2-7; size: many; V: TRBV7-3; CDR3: CASSRGQGLLSYEQYF; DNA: TGTGCCAGCAGCCGAGGACAGGGCCTGCTTTCCTACGAGCAGTACTTC
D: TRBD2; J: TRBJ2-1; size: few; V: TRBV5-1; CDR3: CASSRGLAGGADNEQFF; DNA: TGCGCCAGCAGCCGAGGACTAGCGGGAGGGGCCGACAATGAGCAGTTCTTC
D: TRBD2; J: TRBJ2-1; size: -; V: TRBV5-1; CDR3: CASSPKTSGSNEQFF; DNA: TGCGCCAGCAGCCCGAAAACTAGCGGGAGCAATGAGCAGTTCTTC
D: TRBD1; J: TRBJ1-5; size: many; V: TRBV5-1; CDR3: CASSPGTGYYQPQHF; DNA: TGCGCCAGCAGCCCCGGGACAGGGTATTATCAGCCCCAGCATTTT
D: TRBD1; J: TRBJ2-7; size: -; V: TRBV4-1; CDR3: CASSQEGGASYEQYF; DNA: TGCGCCAGCAGCCAAGAAGGGGGCGCCTCCTACGAGCAGTACTTC
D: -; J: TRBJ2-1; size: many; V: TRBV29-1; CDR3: CSGRTDLNEQFF; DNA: TGCAGCGGACGGACTGACCTCAATGAGCAGTTCTTC
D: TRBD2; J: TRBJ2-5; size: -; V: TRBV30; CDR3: CAWTLGLAGGPETQYF; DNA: TGTGCCTGGACATTAGGTCTAGCGGGAGGCCCGGAGACCCAGTACTTC
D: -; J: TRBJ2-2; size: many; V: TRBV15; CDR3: CATSPLRDRLLAGNTGELFF; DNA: TGTGCCACCAGCCCTCTCCGGGACAGGTTGCTAGCGGGAAACACCGGGGAGCTGTTTTTT
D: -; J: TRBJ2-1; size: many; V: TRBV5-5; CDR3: CASSNTQGLIGNEQFF; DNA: TGTGCCAGCAGCAACACTCAGGGACTTATTGGCAATGAGCAGTTCTTC
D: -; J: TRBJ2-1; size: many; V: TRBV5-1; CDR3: CASGFGGGRDEQFF; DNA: TGCGCCAGCGGGTTCGGCGGAGGCAGAGATGAGCAGTTCTTC
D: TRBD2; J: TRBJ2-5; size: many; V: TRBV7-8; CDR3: CASSLASSSGGTETQYF; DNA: TGTGCCAGCAGCTTAGCCTCCTCTAGCGGGGGGACGGAGACCCAGTACTTC
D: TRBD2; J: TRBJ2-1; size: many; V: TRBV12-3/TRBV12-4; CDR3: CASSPSGRAVRRAILKQFF; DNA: TGTGCCAGCAGCCCCAGCGGGAGGGCCGTTAGGCGGGCTATTTTGAAGCAGTTCTTC
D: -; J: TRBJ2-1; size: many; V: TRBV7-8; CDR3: CASSYTLSSYNEQFF; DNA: TGTGCCAGCAGTTATACTCTCAGCTCCTACAATGAGCAGTTCTTC
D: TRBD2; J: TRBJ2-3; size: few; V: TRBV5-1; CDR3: CASSFGRAGDTQYF; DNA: TGCGCCAGCAGCTTCGGGAGGGCGGGAGATACGCAGTATTTT
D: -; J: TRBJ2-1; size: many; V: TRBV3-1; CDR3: CASSQAHSQQFF; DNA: TGTGCCAGCAGCCAAGCTCACAGTCAGCAGTTCTTC
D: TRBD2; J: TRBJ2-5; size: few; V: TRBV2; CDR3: CASRRPGLAGRETQYF; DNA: TGTGCCAGCAGGAGACCGGGACTAGCGGGAAGAGAGACCCAGTACTTC
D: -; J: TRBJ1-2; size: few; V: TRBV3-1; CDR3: CASSPISGAYGYTF; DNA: TGTGCCAGCAGCCCAATTTCAGGGGCCTATGGCTACACCTTC
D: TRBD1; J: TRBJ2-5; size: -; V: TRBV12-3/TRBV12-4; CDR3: CATRGQGETQYF; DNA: TGTGCCACCAGGGGGCAGGGAGAGACCCAGTACTTC
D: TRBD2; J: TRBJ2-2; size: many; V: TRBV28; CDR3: CASRVWSGSVTGELFF; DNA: TGTGCCAGCAGAGTTTGGAGCGGGAGTGTCACCGGGGAGCTGTTTTTT
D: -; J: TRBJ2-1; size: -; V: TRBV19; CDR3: CASTTDGLPNEQFF; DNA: TGTGCCAGTACCACAGATGGCCTACCGAATGAGCAGTTCTTC
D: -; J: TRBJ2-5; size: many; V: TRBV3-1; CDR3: CASSPTPRTLQGTQYF; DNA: TGTGCCAGCAGCCCGACCCCTCGGACCTTGCAGGGGACCCAGTACTTC
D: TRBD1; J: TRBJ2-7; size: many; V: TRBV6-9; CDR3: CASSYGTANSYEQYF; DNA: TGTGCCAGCAGTTACGGGACAGCGAACTCCTACGAGCAGTACTTC
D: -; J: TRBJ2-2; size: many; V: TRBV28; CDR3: CASLTSGANTGELFF; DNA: TGTGCCAGCCTAACATCAGGGGCCAACACCGGGGAGCTGTTTTTT
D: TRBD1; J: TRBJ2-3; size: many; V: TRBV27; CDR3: CASSFNRGHDTQYF; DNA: TGTGCCAGCAGTTTCAACAGGGGGCATGATACGCAGTATTTT
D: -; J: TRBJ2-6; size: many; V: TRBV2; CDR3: CARGNRSYGANVLTF; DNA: TGTGCCAGGGGTAACAGGAGCTACGGGGCCAACGTCCTGACTTTC
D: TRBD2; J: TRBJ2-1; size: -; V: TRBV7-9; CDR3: CASSSASGGGNEQFF; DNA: TGTGCCAGCAGCTCCGCTAGCGGGGGAGGAAATGAGCAGTTCTTC
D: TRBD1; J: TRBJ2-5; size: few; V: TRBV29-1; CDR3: CSHKGQAETQYF; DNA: TGCAGCCACAAGGGACAGGCAGAGACCCAGTACTTC
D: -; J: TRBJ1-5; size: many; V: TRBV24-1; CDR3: CATSDRGGGNQPQHF; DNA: TGTGCCACCAGTGACCGAGGGGGAGGCAATCAGCCCCAGCATTTT
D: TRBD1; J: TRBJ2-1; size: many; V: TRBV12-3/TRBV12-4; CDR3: CASSSDRAHRRFF; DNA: TGTGCCAGCAGTTCAGACAGGGCCCACCGCAGGTTCTTC
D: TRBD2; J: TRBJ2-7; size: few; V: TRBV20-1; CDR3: CSARDFLAEVGGEQYF; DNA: TGCAGTGCTAGAGATTTTTTAGCGGAGGTGGGGGGGGAGCAGTACTTC
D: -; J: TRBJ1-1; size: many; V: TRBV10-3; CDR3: CAITPLAGNTEAFF; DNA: TGTGCCATCACTCCTCTCGCAGGGAACACTGAAGCTTTCTTT
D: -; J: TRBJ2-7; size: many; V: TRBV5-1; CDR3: CASSLVPQNHEQYF; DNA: TGCGCCAGCAGCTTGGTTCCCCAGAACCACGAGCAGTACTTC
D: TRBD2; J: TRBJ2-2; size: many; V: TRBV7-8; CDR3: CASSLFPPSGTGELFF; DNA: TGTGCCAGCAGCTTATTTCCCCCTAGCGGCACCGGGGAGCTGTTTTTT
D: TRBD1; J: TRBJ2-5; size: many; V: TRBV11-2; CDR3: CASRTDRALQETQYF; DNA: TGTGCCAGCAGAACGGACAGGGCCTTACAAGAGACCCAGTACTTC
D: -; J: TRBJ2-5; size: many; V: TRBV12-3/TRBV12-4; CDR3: CASSYGTQETQYF; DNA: TGTGCCAGCAGTTATGGAACCCAAGAGACCCAGTACTTC
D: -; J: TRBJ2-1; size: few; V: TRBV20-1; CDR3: CSAPRPQREQFF; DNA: TGCAGTGCTCCGAGACCCCAGCGTGAGCAGTTCTTC
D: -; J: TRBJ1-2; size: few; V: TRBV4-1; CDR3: CASSQPTSGGPHGYTF; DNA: TGCGCCAGCAGCCAACCAACTTCGGGGGGCCCCCATGGCTACACCTTC
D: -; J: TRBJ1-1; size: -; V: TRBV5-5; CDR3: CASSFGHYMNTEAFF; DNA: TGTGCCAGCAGCTTTGGACACTACATGAACACTGAAGCTTTCTTT
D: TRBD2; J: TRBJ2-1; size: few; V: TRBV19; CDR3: CASIRRGSSYNEQFF; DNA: TGTGCCAGTATTCGGCGGGGGAGCTCCTACAATGAGCAGTTCTTC
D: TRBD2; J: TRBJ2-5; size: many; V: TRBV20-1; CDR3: CSASGRDETQYF; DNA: TGCAGTGCTAGCGGGAGGGATGAGACCCAGTACTTC
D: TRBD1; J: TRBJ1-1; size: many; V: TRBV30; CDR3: CAWKPTGVPEAFF; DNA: TGTGCCTGGAAACCCACAGGGGTCCCTGAAGCTTTCTTT
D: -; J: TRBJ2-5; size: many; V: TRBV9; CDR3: CASSVGPAGSETQYF; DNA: TGTGCCAGCAGCGTAGGGCCGGCCGGCTCCGAGACCCAGTACTTC
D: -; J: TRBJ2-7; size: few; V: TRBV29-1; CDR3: CSLGQPSPYEQYF; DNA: TGCAGCCTCGGACAGCCGTCCCCCTACGAGCAGTACTTC